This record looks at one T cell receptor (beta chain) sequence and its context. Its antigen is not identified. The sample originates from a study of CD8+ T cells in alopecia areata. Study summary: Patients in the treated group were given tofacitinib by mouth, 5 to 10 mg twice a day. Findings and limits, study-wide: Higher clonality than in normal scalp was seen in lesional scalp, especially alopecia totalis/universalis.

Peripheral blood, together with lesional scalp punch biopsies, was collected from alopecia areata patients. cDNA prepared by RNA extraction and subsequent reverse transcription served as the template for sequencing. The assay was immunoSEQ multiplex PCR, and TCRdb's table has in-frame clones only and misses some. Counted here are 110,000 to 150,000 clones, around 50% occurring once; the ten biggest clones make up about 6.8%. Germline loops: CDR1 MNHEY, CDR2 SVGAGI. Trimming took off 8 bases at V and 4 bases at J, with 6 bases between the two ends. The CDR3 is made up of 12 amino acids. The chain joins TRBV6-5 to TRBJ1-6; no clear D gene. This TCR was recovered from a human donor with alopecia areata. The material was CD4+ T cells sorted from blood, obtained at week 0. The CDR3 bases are TGTGCCAGCCGGCAGTATAATTCACCCCTCCACTTT. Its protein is CASRQYNSPLHF.